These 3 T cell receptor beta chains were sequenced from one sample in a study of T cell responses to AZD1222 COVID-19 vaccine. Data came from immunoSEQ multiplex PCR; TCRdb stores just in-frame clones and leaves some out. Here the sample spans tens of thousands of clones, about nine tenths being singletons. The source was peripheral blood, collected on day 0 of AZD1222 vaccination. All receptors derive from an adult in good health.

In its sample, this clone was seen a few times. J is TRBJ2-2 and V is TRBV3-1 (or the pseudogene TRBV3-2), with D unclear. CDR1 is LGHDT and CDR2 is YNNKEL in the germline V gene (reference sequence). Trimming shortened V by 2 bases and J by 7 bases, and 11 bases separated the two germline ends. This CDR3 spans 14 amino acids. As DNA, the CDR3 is TGTGCCAGCAGCCAAAATTTGAATATCGGGGAGCTGTTTTTT. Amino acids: CASSQNLNIGELFF.

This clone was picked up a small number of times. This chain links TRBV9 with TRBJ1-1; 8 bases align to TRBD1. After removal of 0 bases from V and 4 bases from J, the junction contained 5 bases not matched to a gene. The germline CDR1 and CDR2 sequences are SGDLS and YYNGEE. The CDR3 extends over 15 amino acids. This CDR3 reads CASSVVEQGGTEAFF. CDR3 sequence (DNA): TGTGCCAGCAGCGTAGTAGAACAGGGGGGCACTGAAGCTTTCTTT. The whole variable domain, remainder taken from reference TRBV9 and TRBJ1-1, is DSGVTQTPKHLITATGQRVTLRCSPRSGDLSVYWYQQSLDQGLQFLIQYYNGEERAKGNILERFSAQQFPDLHSELNLSSLELGDSALYFCASSVVEQGGTEAFFGQGTRLTVV.

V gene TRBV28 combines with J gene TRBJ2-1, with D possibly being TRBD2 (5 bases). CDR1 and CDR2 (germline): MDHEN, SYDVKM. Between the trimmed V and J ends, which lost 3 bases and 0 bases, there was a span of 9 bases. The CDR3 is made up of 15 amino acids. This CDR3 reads CASSFTGISYNEQFF. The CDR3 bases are TGTGCCAGCAGTTTCACCGGGATCTCCTACAATGAGCAGTTCTTC.